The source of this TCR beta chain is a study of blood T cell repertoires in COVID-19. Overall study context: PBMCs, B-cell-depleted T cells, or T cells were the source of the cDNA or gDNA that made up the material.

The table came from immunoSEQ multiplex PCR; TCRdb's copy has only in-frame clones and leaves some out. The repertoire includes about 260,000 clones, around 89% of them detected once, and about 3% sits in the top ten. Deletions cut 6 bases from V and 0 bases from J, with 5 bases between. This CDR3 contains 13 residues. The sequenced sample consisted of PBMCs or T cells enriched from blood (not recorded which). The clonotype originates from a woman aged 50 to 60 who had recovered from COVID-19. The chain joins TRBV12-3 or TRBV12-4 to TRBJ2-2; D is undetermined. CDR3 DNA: TGTGCCAGCAGACAATCGAACACCGGGGAGCTGTTTTTT. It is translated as CASRQSNTGELFF.